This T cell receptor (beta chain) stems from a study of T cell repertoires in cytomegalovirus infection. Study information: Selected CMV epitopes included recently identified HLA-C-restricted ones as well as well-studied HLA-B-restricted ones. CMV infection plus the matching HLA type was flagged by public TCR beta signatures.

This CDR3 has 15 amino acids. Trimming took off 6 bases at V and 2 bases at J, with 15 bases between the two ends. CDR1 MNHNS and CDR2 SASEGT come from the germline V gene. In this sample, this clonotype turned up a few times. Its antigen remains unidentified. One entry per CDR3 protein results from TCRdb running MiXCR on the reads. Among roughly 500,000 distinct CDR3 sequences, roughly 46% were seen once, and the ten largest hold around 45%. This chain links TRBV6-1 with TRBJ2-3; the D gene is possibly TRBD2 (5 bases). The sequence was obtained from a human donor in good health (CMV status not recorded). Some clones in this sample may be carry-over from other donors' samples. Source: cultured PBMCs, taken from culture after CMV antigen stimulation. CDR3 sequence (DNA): TGTGCCAGCAGGGGAGCGGAGGATTCCACAGATACGCAGTATTTT. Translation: CASRGAEDSTDTQYF.